The present T cell receptor (beta chain) was sequenced within a study of blood T cell repertoires in COVID-19. As for the study in general: The study drew acute and convalescent COVID-19 samples from the United States, Italy and Spain. Sample material is recorded as cDNA or gDNA derived from T cells, B-cell-depleted T cells, or PBMCs.

Germline lookup yields CDR1 SGHAT and CDR2 FQNNGV. The V and J ends lost 3 bases and 1 base respectively, with 7 bases between them. The length of the CDR3 is 14 residues. In the original processing: The assay estimated nucleated cells by amplifying reference gene primers. Profiling relied on immunoSEQ multiplex PCR, and the TCRdb table lists in-frame clones only, not all of them. That table is the source of V, J and clone size, and D and trimming were worked out from the DNA. The sample includes some 170,000 clones, over 80% of them seen just once. V usage is TRBV11-2 and J usage is TRBJ2-4; D is ambiguous. The receptor's source is a woman aged 50 to 60 with acute or convalescent COVID-19. Sequenced material: peripheral blood. This CDR3 reads CASSLSPAKNIQYF. In DNA form, the CDR3 reads TGTGCCAGCAGCTTGAGCCCCGCCAAAAACATTCAGTACTTC.